The 8 T cell receptor beta chains listed next were all sequenced from one sample in a study of blood T cell repertoires in COVID-19. Measured with immunoSEQ multiplex PCR; TCRdb has only the in-frame clones, and not every one. The table has about 490,000 clones, 80% to 90% seen once. Sample: peripheral blood. These receptors all stem from a human donor in a cohort sampled during active COVID-19.

The chain combines TRBV28 with TRBJ2-1, with 10 nucleotides matching TRBD2. Germline CDR1 reads MDHEN; CDR2 reads SYDVKM. There are 14 residues in the CDR3. V lost 3 bases to trimming and J lost 7 bases; unmatched junction nucleotides: 3. The CDR3, as DNA: TGTGCCAGCAGTTTGGCTAGCGGGAGTAATGAGCAGTTCTTC. This translates into CASSLASGSNEQFF.

The chain couples TRBV15 to TRBJ2-1, with 8 nucleotides matching TRBD2. J gave up 4 bases and V 0 bases, and 5 bases lay outside the gene matches. Looked up from germline, CDR1 is LNHNV and CDR2 is YYDKDF (reference sequence). The CDR3 runs to 16 residues. Here the CDR3 reads CATSRDPGGGYNEQFF. The CDR3 DNA follows: TGTGCCACCAGCAGAGACCCGGGCGGGGGGTACAATGAGCAGTTCTTC.

This chain uses TRBV30 with TRBJ2-5; 12 bases line up with TRBD2. Germline V gene data show CDR1 as GTSNPN and CDR2 as SVGIG (reference sequence). The CDR3 extends over 18 amino acids. With V trimmed by 3 bases and J by 5 bases, 16 bases remained unmatched. The CDR3 spells CAWSEVWLAGGPVETQYF. CDR3 bases: TGTGCCTGGAGCGAGGTGTGGCTAGCGGGAGGGCCTGTGGAGACCCAGTACTTC.

The V call is TRBV9, the J call TRBJ2-4, with unresolved D. The CDR3 contains 11 residues. Germline CDR1 and CDR2: SGDLS and YYNGEE. V lost 0 bases, J lost 12 bases, and 7 bases lay in between. DNA for the CDR3: TGTGCCAGCAGCGTAGTTAGAGATCAGTACTTC. Translating gives CASSVVRDQYF.

In its sample, this clone was seen once. The chain recombines TRBV4-2 with TRBJ2-7, with 7 bases aligning to TRBD1. The V segment lost 0 bases and the J segment 3 bases; nucleotides outside the gene matches: 5. This CDR3 has 15 amino acids. Germline V gives CDR1 LGHNA, CDR2 YNFKEQ. CDR3 sequence (DNA): TGTGCCAGCAGCCAAGATCTCAGGGGGAACTACGAGCAGTACTTC. This gives the protein CASSQDLRGNYEQYF.

The chain is built from TRBV27 and TRBJ2-7, with D unclear. The CDR3 consists of 14 residues. V lost 3 bases and J lost 2, with 11 bases in between. The germline V gene has CDR1 MNHEY and CDR2 SMNVEV (reference sequence). The CDR3 DNA reads TGTGCCAGCAGTTTCCAGTTCGATCCCTACGAGCAGTACTTC. This sequence encodes CASSFQFDPYEQYF.

V gene TRBV2 combines with J gene TRBJ2-1; D might be TRBD1 (5 bases). With 3 bases removed from V and 8 bases from J, the gap between germline ends came to 17 bases. CDR1 is SNHLY, CDR2 FYNNEI, per germline. The CDR3 is 15 amino acids. CDR3 protein: CASSEGRVLTDEQFF. The DNA of the CDR3 is TGTGCCAGCAGTGAGGGCAGGGTCTTAACCGATGAGCAGTTCTTC.

This chain links TRBV7-3 with TRBJ2-2; maybe TRBD2 (5 bases). The CDR3 has 14 amino acids. Germline V gives CDR1 SGHTA, CDR2 FQGTGA. V dropped 2 bases and J dropped 7 bases, with 11 bases sitting between them. The CDR3 here is CASSLRGSDGELFF. As DNA, the CDR3 is TGTGCCAGCAGCTTACGAGGGTCCGACGGGGAGCTGTTTTTT.